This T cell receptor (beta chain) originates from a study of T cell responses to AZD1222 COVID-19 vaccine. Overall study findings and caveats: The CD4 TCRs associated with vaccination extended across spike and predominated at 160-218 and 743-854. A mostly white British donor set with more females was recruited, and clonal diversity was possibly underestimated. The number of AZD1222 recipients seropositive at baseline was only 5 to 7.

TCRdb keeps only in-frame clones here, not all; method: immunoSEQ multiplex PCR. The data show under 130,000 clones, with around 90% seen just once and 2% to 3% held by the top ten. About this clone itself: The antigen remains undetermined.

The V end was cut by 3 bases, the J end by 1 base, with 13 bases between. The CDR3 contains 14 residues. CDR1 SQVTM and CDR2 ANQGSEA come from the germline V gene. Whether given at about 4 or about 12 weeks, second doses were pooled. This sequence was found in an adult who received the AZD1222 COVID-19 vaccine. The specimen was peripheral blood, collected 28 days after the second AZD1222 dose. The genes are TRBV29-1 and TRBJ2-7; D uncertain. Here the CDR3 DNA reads TGCAGCGTTGAGGTAGGGAATGAGTCCTACGAGCAGTACTTC. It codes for CSVEVGNESYEQYF.